This T cell receptor (beta chain) was captured by sequencing in a study of CD8 T cells in ankylosing spondylitis. Many counts were recorded for this clonotype. One entry per CDR3 protein, called by TCRdb with MiXCR from the 5' RACE reads. The data show more than 250,000 distinct CDR3 sequences, with 11% seen just once and 8% to 9.5% held by the top ten. There are 16 residues in the CDR3. Germline loops: CDR1 SQVTM, CDR2 ANQGSEA. V was clipped by 4 bases and J by 1 base; unmatched bases: 13. Sample: blood, either unsorted or a sorted T cell fraction (not recorded which). The chain joins TRBV29-1 to TRBJ2-7; 7 bases agree with TRBD1. This receptor was taken from a female donor with ankylosing spondylitis or in good health (not recorded which). CDR3 nucleotide sequence: TGCAGCGTTGTCTTACTGTCCCAGGGGGTATCCTACGAGCAGTACTTC. The encoded protein is CSVVLLSQGVSYEQYF.